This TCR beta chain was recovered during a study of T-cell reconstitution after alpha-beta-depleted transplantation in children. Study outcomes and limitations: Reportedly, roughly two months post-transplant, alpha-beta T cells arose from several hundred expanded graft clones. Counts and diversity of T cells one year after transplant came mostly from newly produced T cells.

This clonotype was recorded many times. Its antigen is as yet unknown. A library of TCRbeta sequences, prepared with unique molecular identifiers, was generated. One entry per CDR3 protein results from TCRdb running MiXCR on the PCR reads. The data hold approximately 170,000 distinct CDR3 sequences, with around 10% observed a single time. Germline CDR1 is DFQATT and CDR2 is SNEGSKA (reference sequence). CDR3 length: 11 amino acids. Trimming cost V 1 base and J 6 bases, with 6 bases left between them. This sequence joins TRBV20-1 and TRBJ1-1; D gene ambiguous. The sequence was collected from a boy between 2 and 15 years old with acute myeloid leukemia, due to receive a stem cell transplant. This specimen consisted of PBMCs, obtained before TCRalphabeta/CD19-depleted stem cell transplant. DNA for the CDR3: TGCAGTGCTAGAGTCCCGCCTGAAGCTTTCTTT. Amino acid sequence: CSARVPPEAFF.